The clone carrying this T cell receptor beta chain was seen only a few times. This sample was taken from a study of tumor-infiltrating lymphocytes in oesophageal squamous cell carcinoma. From the PCR reads, TCRdb called clonotypes with MiXCR, one entry per CDR3 protein. The table includes roughly 11,000 distinct CDR3 sequences, approximately 54% detected once. CDR3 length: 15 residues. CDR1 and CDR2 from the germline V gene are DFQATT and SNEGSKA (reference sequence). The junction had 6 bases not matched to a gene; V was cut back by 6 bases and J by 0 bases. V and J are TRBV20-1 and TRBJ2-1, with TRBD2 identical over 9 bases. Specimen: esophageal tumor tissue. This receptor was identified in a male donor with esophageal squamous cell carcinoma. In DNA, the CDR3 is TGCAGTGCAAGGCTAGCGGGAAGCTCCTACAATGAGCAGTTCTTC. Translated, it gives CSARLAGSSYNEQFF.